These T cell receptor beta chains were read from a single sample in a study of blood T cell repertoires in COVID-19. Repertoires were generated with immunoSEQ multiplex PCR, while TCRdb's copy carries only in-frame clones and drops some. The sample holds 30,000 to 40,000 clones, approximately 95% seen once. Sequenced material: peripheral blood. These receptors all stem from a male donor with active COVID-19. CDR3s include the opening cysteine and the closing phenylalanine or tryptophan. A D gene is named only where the DNA matches it firmly. Not all rows give a size; the values are once, few, many and, for expanded clones, a class.

clone_size j_call d_call v_call cdr3_nt cdr3_aa
- TRBJ2-7 - TRBV5-4 TGTGCCAGCAGCTTGGGCAGGGGAACGGGGGAGCAGTACTTC CASSLGRGTGEQYF
once TRBJ1-2 - TRBV19 TGTGCCAGTAGTACCCCGGGAAGAACTAACTATGGCTACACCTTC CASSTPGRTNYGYTF
- TRBJ2-1 - TRBV9 TGTGCCAGCAGCGTAGACCCCAGAAGCAATGAGCAGTTCTTC CASSVDPRSNEQFF
- TRBJ2-5 TRBD1 TRBV5-1 TGCGCCAGCAGCGCGTCGACAGGGCAGGAGACCCAGTACTTC CASSASTGQETQYF
- TRBJ1-5 - TRBV27 - CASSLFSSGQGAGQPQHF
- TRBJ1-2 TRBD1 TRBV5-1 TGCGCCAGCAGCCCGGGGACAGGAAACCCTAACTATGGCTACACCTTC CASSPGTGNPNYGYTF
- TRBJ2-3 - TRBV7-2 TGTGCCAGCAGCTTAGGGAGGGCCCCAGATACGCAGTATTTT CASSLGRAPDTQYF
- TRBJ2-7 TRBD1 TRBV19 TGTGCCAGTAGTTATCGGCGGCAGGGGGCCTACGAGCAGTACTTC CASSYRRQGAYEQYF
- TRBJ2-7 - TRBV18 TGTGCCAGCTCACCTCCCTGGGAACAGGGCTACGAGCAGTACTTC CASSPPWEQGYEQYF
- TRBJ2-3 TRBD2 TRBV6-2/TRBV6-3 TGTGCCAGCAGTTACTCTGCGGGGGGCACAGATACGCAGTATTTT CASSYSAGGTDTQYF
- TRBJ1-2 - TRBV19 TGTGCCAGTAGTATAGTTGGCCGTGCTAACTATGGCTACACCTTC CASSIVGRANYGYTF
few TRBJ1-3 - TRBV7-9 TGTGCCAGCGCACTCTCTGGAAACACCATATATTTT CASALSGNTIYF
- TRBJ1-3 - TRBV19 TGTGCCAGTAGTAGAAGCGACTGGGACACCATATATTTT CASSRSDWDTIYF
- TRBJ2-6 TRBD1 TRBV4-1 TGCGCCAGCAGCCCCGGACAGGGCTATTTTTCTGGGGCCAACGTCCTGACTTTC CASSPGQGYFSGANVLTF
- TRBJ2-7 TRBD1 TRBV10-3 TGTGCCATCAGTGGGGACAGGCAAACAAGCTCCTACGAGCAGTACTTC CAISGDRQTSSYEQYF
- TRBJ1-1 - TRBV11-2 TGTGCCAGCAGCTTAGCCGGGTTTAGCACTGAAGCTTTCTTT CASSLAGFSTEAFF
- TRBJ1-2 TRBD1 TRBV4-1 TGCGCCAGCAGCCAGAGACTAGACAGGGGCCTCTATGGCTACACCTTC CASSQRLDRGLYGYTF
- TRBJ1-2 TRBD1 TRBV7-2 TGTGCCAGCAGCATACGTCGGGGGACAGGGGCTGCAAACTATGGCTACACCTTC CASSIRRGTGAANYGYTF
- TRBJ2-5 - TRBV3-1/TRBV3-2 TGTGCCAGCAGCCAAGGTGGAGGCGGGACCCAGTACTTC CASSQGGGGTQYF
- TRBJ1-2 - TRBV7-2 TGTGCCAGCAGCCCCCGGACAGACATATTTAGCTATGGCTACACCTTC CASSPRTDIFSYGYTF
- TRBJ1-3 - TRBV9 TGTGCCAGCAGCGTAGATAGGGGCGGTGGAAACACCATATATTTT CASSVDRGGGNTIYF
- TRBJ2-3 - TRBV24-1 TGTGCCACCAGTGATCGCTACACAGATACGCAGTATTTT CATSDRYTDTQYF
- TRBJ1-5 TRBD1 TRBV19 TGTGCCAGTACCCGACAGGGCTCTGGTAATCAGCCCCAGCATTTT CASTRQGSGNQPQHF
- TRBJ2-7 - TRBV4-1 TGCGCCAGCAGCCAAGCGTCAGGGCAAAGCTACGAGCAGTACTTC CASSQASGQSYEQYF
- TRBJ2-4 - TRBV4-3 TGCGCCAGCAGCCAGACAACCAAAAACATTCAGTACTTC CASSQTTKNIQYF
- TRBJ1-1 - TRBV7-9 TGTGCCAGCAGCTACAGGGTTGGGATAACTGAAGCTTTCTTT CASSYRVGITEAFF
- TRBJ2-4 TRBD2 TRBV7-3 TGTGCCAGCAGCCCCCATCCCTTAACAGCGGGGGGGCCTAACATTCAGTACTTC CASSPHPLTAGGPNIQYF
once TRBJ2-5 TRBD2 TRBV13 TGTGCCAGCAGGATAGCGGGGGGCCTTCGCGAGACCCAGTACTTC CASRIAGGLRETQYF
- TRBJ2-2 - TRBV4-1 TGCGCCAGCAGCCAAGTGCAAGACAGCCGCGGGGAGCTGTTTTTT CASSQVQDSRGELFF
- TRBJ2-5 - TRBV5-1 TGCGCCAGCAGCCGGTTGCAAGAGACCCAGTACTTC CASSRLQETQYF
- TRBJ2-6 TRBD1 TRBV4-2 TGTGCCAGCAGCCAACCGGGACAGGGTAGATCTGGGGCCAACGTCCTGACTTTC CASSQPGQGRSGANVLTF
- TRBJ1-1 - TRBV19 TGTGCCAGCTTCCCGAGCCAGGGCAGGAACACTGAAGCTTTCTTT CASFPSQGRNTEAFF
once TRBJ2-1 - TRBV7-6 TGTGCCAGCAGCTTTACTGGGAGGCAGGGCTACAATGAGCAGTTCTTC CASSFTGRQGYNEQFF
- TRBJ2-1 TRBD1 TRBV7-2 TGTGCCAGCAGCTCACATACAGGGGGCTCCTACAATGAGCAGTTCTTC CASSSHTGGSYNEQFF
- TRBJ2-7 - TRBV5-6 TGTGCCAGCAGCCAACTTGCTAGCCCCAGCTCCTACGAGCAGTACTTC CASSQLASPSSYEQYF
- TRBJ1-6 - TRBV14 TGTGCCAGCAGCCAAGTGACAGGCCCCCGATCACCCCTCCACTTT CASSQVTGPRSPLHF
few TRBJ2-1 TRBD1 TRBV25-1 TGTGCCAGCAGTCTGCGGGACAGGCCGGGGGCTGGGCAGTTCTTC CASSLRDRPGAGQFF
- TRBJ2-5 - TRBV5-6 TGTGCCAGCAGCTTGACTGAGACCCAGTACTTC CASSLTETQYF
- TRBJ1-3 - TRBV18 TGTGCCAGCTCACCTGAGGGAAACACCATATATTTT CASSPEGNTIYF
- TRBJ2-1 - TRBV5-1 TGCGCCAGCAGCTTGGCCGGAGGTCAGAGCAATGAGCAGTTCTTC CASSLAGGQSNEQFF
- TRBJ2-1 TRBD2 TRBV19 TGTGCCAGTAGCTCCGCGGGGGGGCCTACTAATGAGCAGTTCTTC CASSSAGGPTNEQFF